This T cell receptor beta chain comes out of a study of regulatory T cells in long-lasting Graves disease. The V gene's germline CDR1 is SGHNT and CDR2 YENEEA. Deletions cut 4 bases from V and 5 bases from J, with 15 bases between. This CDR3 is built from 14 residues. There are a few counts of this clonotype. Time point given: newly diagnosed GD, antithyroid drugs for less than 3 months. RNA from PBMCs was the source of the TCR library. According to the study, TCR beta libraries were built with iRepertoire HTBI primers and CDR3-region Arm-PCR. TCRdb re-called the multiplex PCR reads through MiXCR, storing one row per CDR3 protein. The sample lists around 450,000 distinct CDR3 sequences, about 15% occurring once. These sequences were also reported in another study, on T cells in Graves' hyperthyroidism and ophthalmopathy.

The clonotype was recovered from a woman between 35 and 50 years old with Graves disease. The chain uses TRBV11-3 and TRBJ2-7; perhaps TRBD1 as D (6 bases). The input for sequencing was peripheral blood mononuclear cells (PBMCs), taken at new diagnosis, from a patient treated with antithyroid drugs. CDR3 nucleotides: TGTGCCAGCAGCTCACCCGGCAGGGGCGACGAGCAGTACTTC. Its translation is CASSSPGRGDEQYF.